This TCR beta chain was sequenced for a study of graft-versus-host responses after intestinal transplantation (dated by TCRdb to about 2021). Study-level background: Recipients received multivisceral, liver-intestinal, or isolated intestinal transplants. Alloreactive clones were identified by sequencing pre-transplant mixed lymphocyte reaction products and comparing them with unstimulated pre-transplant donor and recipient T cells. All recipients received anti-thymocyte globulin induction followed by maintenance tacrolimus and steroids for approximately 3 years. Graft-versus-host and host-versus-graft alloreactive T cell clones were tracked in the graft, circulation and bone marrow after intestinal transplantation using bulk TCR-beta CDR3 sequencing. A peak of at least 4% donor T cells among recipient peripheral blood mononuclear cells was the definition used for donor T cell macrochimerism. Instead of going to the commercial service, samples from a few later patients were sequenced in-house on an Illumina MiSeq and processed with MiXCR. The cohort enrolled some 24 intestinal transplant recipients, one of whom was a retransplant, and 3 patients without pretransplant specimens were excluded.

Details on this clone: This receptor's antigen is unknown. No per-base quality is available; no much larger clone lies one base away.

The time point label of this sample denotes: cells obtained before transplantation from donor or recipient. CD3+CD4+ and CD3+CD8+ populations were FACS-sorted from unstimulated pre-transplant donor and recipient cells taken from spleen or lymph nodes. The paper as a whole reports these results and caveats: Peak levels of circulating GvH clones were associated with declines in HvG clones early after transplant. Conclusions were limited by the relatively low number and heterogeneity of intestinal transplant patients. In patients with donor T cell macrochimerism, the allografts had high GvH to HvG T cell clonal ratios. GvH clones were detected in recipient bone marrow, and some appeared earlier in ileal mucosa or blood, consistent with an intestinal mucosal origin.

Libraries were prepared through the immunoSEQ multiplex PCR assay. In most patients, genomic DNA was isolated using the Qiagen DNeasy Blood and Tissue Kit and sent frozen to Adaptive Biotechnologies for TCR sequencing. For most patients, high-throughput TCR-beta CDR3 sequencing of genomic DNA was performed by Adaptive Biotechnologies. In the original analysis: Adaptive's ImmunoSEQ software supplied the TCR sequencing data for around 19 patients, while MiXCR and VDJtools were used to process a few other patients. To correct CD4 versus CD8 sorting errors, any sequence found in both subsets at a frequency ratio below 5:1 was removed. Because the origin of CDR3 nucleotide sequences shared between donor and recipient could not be assigned, those sequences were removed. At least 2-fold expansion over unstimulated cells and a minimum CFSE-low frequency of 0.002% (template counts) or 0.001% (read counts) were required for clones to be classified as alloreactive. Clones detected in sequenced pre-transplant spleen, lymph node, or MLR CFSE-low populations of the donor or recipient were defined as mappable. The cumulative frequency of alloreactive clones was calculated as a percentage of all sequences, weighted by copy number. The immuneACCESS repertoire file appears here via TCRdb, limited to in-frame rearrangements. These files lack a portion of the clones; in checked studies, under half of the deficit traces to unresolved V genes, and the cause of the others is not known. V and J calls and clone size follow that table, whereas D and trimming were derived from the DNA. The sample table contains some 110,000 clones; only one count was recorded for over 75% of them. The ten largest clones represent over 0.7% of the sample.

The CDR3, cysteine through phenylalanine, is 14 amino acids long. CDR3 DNA only is kept here, 42 bases in frame from base 1. The germline V end is reduced by 6 bases and the J end by 5 bases; junction bases left unmatched: 9. The germline V gene gives CDR1 as MDHEN and CDR2 as SYDVKM. The sequence was collected from a human donor who received an intestinal transplant. Recombination joined TRBV28 with TRBJ2-5, with 7 bases aligning to TRBD1. The sample here was unstimulated CD4+ T cells sorted from spleen or lymph node cells, taken before intestinal transplant. The CDR3: CASSTTRGWETQYF. The nucleotide sequence is TGTGCCAGCAGCACCACCAGGGGGTGGGAGACCCAGTACTTC. Extended through the reference TRBV28 and TRBJ2-5 proteins, this CDR3 yields the full variable domain: DVKVTQSSRYLVKRTGEKVFLECVQDMDHENMFWYRQDPGLGLRLIYFSYDVKMKEKGDIPEGYSVSREKKERFSLILESASTNQTSMYLCASSTTRGWETQYFGPGTRLLVL.